The sequence of this T cell receptor beta chain was determined in a study of T cells after yellow fever vaccination. V was shortened by 0 bases and J by 10 bases, with 13 bases between the two germline ends. The germline gives CDR1 MNHEY, CDR2 SVGAGI. The CDR3 covers 14 residues. TCRdb reprocessed the 5' RACE reads via MiXCR and lists one record per CDR3 protein. The table lists under 700,000 distinct CDR3 sequences, approximately 16% of them singletons. Sample: PBMCs, taken 5 days after the first yellow fever vaccination. The clonotype originates from a man aged 18 to 29 who received the YFV17D yellow fever vaccine. This rearrangement joins TRBV6-5 to TRBJ2-1; perhaps TRBD2 as D (5 bases). As DNA, the CDR3 is TGTGCCAGCAGTTACTCATCGGGGAACATAGAGCAGTTCTTC. Encoded protein: CASSYSSGNIEQFF.